One and the same sample provided the 8 T cell receptor beta chains below, sequenced in a study of low-dose radiotherapy and immunotherapy resistance in tumors. Both TCRalpha and TCRbeta chains were reverse transcribed with V-gene-specific primers. The authors amplified TCRs for 15 to 25 PCR cycles with a constant-region primer and a V-primer adapter. MiXCR was run by TCRdb on the reads, yielding one entry per CDR3 protein. The sample lists around 84,000 distinct CDR3 sequences, around a sixth occurring once. Noted time point: after trial treatment. Documented treatment: LDRT plus nivolumab, ipilimumab, low-dose cyclophosphamide and aspirin (RACIN trial). The sample consisted of PBMCs, taken after low-dose radiotherapy plus immunotherapy. These receptor sequences come from a male donor with prostate cancer.

This clonotype was found many times. This chain connects TRBV3-1 to TRBJ1-5; no definite D call. The germline V gene has CDR1 LGHDT and CDR2 YNNKEL (reference sequence). The germline V and J ends were trimmed by 0 bases and 1 base, with 4 bases remaining between them. This CDR3 region has 14 residues. The CDR3 DNA reads TGTGCCAGCAGCCAAGATATGAGCAATCAGCCCCAGCATTTT. Protein sequence: CASSQDMSNQPQHF.

This clonotype has ten or more counts. The chain couples TRBV7-2 to TRBJ2-4; D assignment may be TRBD1 or TRBD2 (5 bases each). Germline V gene lookup returns CDR1 SGHTA and CDR2 FQGNSA. With 1 base removed from V and 6 bases from J, the gap between germline ends came to 13 bases. The CDR3 extends over 15 amino acids. CDR3 region: CASSLVSGTRNIQYF. DNA of the CDR3: TGTGCCAGCAGCTTAGTTTCAGGGACCCGAAACATTCAGTACTTC.

The V and J genes are TRBV9 and TRBJ2-5; D may correspond to TRBD1 or TRBD2 (6 bases each). The CDR3 is 16 amino acids. The germline V gene encodes CDR1 SGDLS and CDR2 YYNGEE. The ends were cut back, 2 bases at V and 4 bases at J, with 18 bases in the middle. Written as DNA, the CDR3 is TGTGCCAGCAGCGTGGGCCTGGGGGGCGTTCGAGAGACCCAGTACTTC. Its translation: CASSVGLGGVRETQYF.

This clonotype appeared many times. The J gene is TRBJ2-3, the V gene TRBV2; 13 nucleotides line up with TRBD2. The junction had 6 bases not matched to a gene; V was cut back by 6 bases and J by 6 bases. This CDR3 spans 15 amino acids. The germline V gene has CDR1 SNHLY and CDR2 FYNNEI. The CDR3 loop is CASRLLAGGRDTQYF. The CDR3 nucleotides read TGTGCCAGCAGATTACTAGCGGGAGGGCGGGATACGCAGTATTTT.

The chain uses TRBV12-3 or TRBV12-4 and TRBJ1-1; tentative D call: TRBD1 (6 bases). CDR3 size: 15 residues. V was trimmed by 5 bases and J by 6 bases, leaving 19 bases between them. The CDR3 spells CASSQTGTAVAEAFF. The CDR3 coding sequence is TGTGCCAGCAGTCAAACAGGGACCGCAGTGGCTGAAGCTTTCTTT.

This clonotype occurred many times. J is TRBJ2-7 and V is TRBV3-1; no reliable D call. CDR3 length equals 11 residues. Germline CDR1 and CDR2: LGHDT and YNNKEL (reference sequence). Trimming stripped 1 base from V and 7 bases from J, with 5 bases between. The CDR3 DNA reads as TGTGCCAGCAGCCAAGCTTGGGAGCAGTACTTC. It yields the protein CASSQAWEQYF.

This clonotype has at least ten counts. This chain uses TRBV5-4 with TRBJ2-7, with 13 bases identical to TRBD2. The germline V gene encodes CDR1 SGHNT and CDR2 YYREEE (reference sequence). J was trimmed by 6 bases and V by 3 bases; bases with no gene match: 3. The CDR3 runs to 14 residues. In nucleotides, the CDR3 is TGTGCCAGCAGCTGGACTAGCGGGAGTTCCGAGCAGTACTTC. Protein sequence: CASSWTSGSSEQYF.

This clonotype was detected ten times or more. The chain combines TRBV4-1 with TRBJ1-5; 7 bases are shared with TRBD1. The CDR3 sequence is 15 residues long. With 4 bases clipped from V and 0 bases from J, the junction kept 3 bases outside the gene matches. Germline V gives CDR1 MGHRA, CDR2 YSYEKL. CDR3 loop: CASSRGTASNQPQHF. The CDR3, as DNA: TGCGCCAGCAGCCGGGGGACAGCTAGCAATCAGCCCCAGCATTTT.